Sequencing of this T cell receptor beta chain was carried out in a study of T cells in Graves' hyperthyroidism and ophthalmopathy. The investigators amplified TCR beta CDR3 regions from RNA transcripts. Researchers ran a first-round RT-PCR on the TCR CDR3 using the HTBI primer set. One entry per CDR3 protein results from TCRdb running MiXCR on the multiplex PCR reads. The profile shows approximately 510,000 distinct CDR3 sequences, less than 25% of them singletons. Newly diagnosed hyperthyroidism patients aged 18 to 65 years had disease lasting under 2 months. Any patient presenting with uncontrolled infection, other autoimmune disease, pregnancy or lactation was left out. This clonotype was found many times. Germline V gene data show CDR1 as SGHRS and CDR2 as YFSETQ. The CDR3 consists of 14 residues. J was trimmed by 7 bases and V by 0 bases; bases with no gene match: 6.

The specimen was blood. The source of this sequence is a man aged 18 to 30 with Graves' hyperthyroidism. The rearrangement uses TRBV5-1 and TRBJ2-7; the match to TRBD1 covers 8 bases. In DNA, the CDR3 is TGCGCCAGCAGCTTGGGGACAGGGTCCGGGGAGCAGTACTTC. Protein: CASSLGTGSGEQYF.